Listed below are T cell receptor beta chains from one sample, sequenced in a study of T cells after yellow fever vaccination. A single record per CDR3 protein comes from TCRdb applying MiXCR to the 5' RACE reads. The sample lists about 260,000 distinct CDR3 sequences, 10% to 15% seen once, with roughly 0.5% in the top ten. Sequenced material: CD4+ T cells sorted from PBMCs, taken 45 days after the yellow fever booster vaccination. The receptor source for this set is a man aged 25 to 45 who received the YFV17D yellow fever vaccine. The CDR3 runs from the conserved cysteine through the conserved F or W. D genes are given only for firm matches. For some rows the clone size is stated as once, few or many, or as a class when expanded; others skip it.

TRBV7-9	-	TRBJ2-5	-	TGTGCCAGCAGCGCGGATGGACTTCGGGAGACCCAGTACTTC	CASSADGLRETQYF
TRBV3-1	-	TRBJ2-7	-	TGTGACGCTGGAGGGGGGGAGCAGTACTTC	CDAGGGEQYF
TRBV3-1	-	TRBJ1-2	-	TGTGCCAGCAGCCCTACCTTGTCAGGTGGAGGAGGCTACACCTTC	CASSPTLSGGGGYTF
TRBV7-2	-	TRBJ2-5	few	TGTGCCAGCAGCTTAGGGAAGGGAGAGACCCAGTACTTC	CASSLGKGETQYF
TRBV6-2/TRBV6-3	-	TRBJ2-2	-	TGTGCCAGCAGCCGGTGGGGACTGAAACTGGGAACCGGGGAGCTGTTTTTT	CASSRWGLKLGTGELFF
TRBV10-3	-	TRBJ1-1	few	TGTGCCATCAGTGAGTCCTCGGGACGGTTTATCCCTGAAGCTTTCTTT	CAISESSGRFIPEAFF
TRBV7-8	-	TRBJ2-5	few	TGTGCCAGCAGCTTATATAAGGGCCAAGAGACCCAGTACTTC	CASSLYKGQETQYF
TRBV29-1	TRBD1	TRBJ1-4	-	TGCAGCGCAGGGGACAGGTATTTT	CSAGDRYF
TRBV9	-	TRBJ2-2	-	TGTGCCAGCAGCACCCAGGACAGAACCGGGGAGCTGTTTTTT	CASSTQDRTGELFF
TRBV12-3/TRBV12-4	-	TRBJ2-3	few	TGTGCCAGCAGTTCCCCTGGGTGGCGTGATACGCAGTATTTT	CASSSPGWRDTQYF
TRBV27	-	TRBJ2-3	few	TGTGCCAGCAGTTCTCGGATGGCGCAGTATTTT	CASSSRMAQYF
TRBV18	TRBD2	TRBJ2-1	few	TGTGCCAGCTCACCACCGGCTAGCGGGATCAATGAGCAGTTCTTC	CASSPPASGINEQFF
TRBV12-3/TRBV12-4	-	TRBJ2-7	many	TGTGCCAGCAGTCTAAATAGTGGAGGGACCTGGAACGAGCAGTACTTC	CASSLNSGGTWNEQYF
TRBV6-2/TRBV6-3	TRBD2	TRBJ2-1	-	TGTGCCAGCAGTACTCCGGGACTAGCGGGACGTGAGCAGTTCTTC	CASSTPGLAGREQFF
TRBV12-3/TRBV12-4	-	TRBJ1-2	-	TGTGCCAGCAGGAAGCGGGGGGAGAATGGCTACACCTTC	CASRKRGENGYTF
TRBV20-1	TRBD1	TRBJ2-7	few	TGCAGTGCTAGCCCTACAGGGGCCATCTACGAGCAGTACTTC	CSASPTGAIYEQYF
TRBV30	-	TRBJ1-5	-	TGTGCCTGGAGTGTTAATAATCAGCCCCAGCATTTT	CAWSVNNQPQHF
TRBV4-3	-	TRBJ2-7	-	TGCGCCAGCAGCCAGGGCGGCCAGAGGGAGCAGTACTTC	CASSQGGQREQYF
TRBV6-2/TRBV6-3	TRBD2	TRBJ2-7	-	TGTGCCAGCAGCCCCTGGGAGGGCTACGAGCAGTACTTC	CASSPWEGYEQYF
TRBV11-2	TRBD1	TRBJ2-7	once	TGTGCCTCTTCGGGACAGGGAAAAGGCGAGCAGTACTTC	CASSGQGKGEQYF
TRBV7-2	-	TRBJ2-7	-	TGTGCCAGCAGCTCAGGACTTTCCAGTGAGCAGTACTTC	CASSSGLSSEQYF
TRBV7-2	-	TRBJ2-3	few	TGTGCCAGCAGCCTCGGTCCCGCGGGTGGGCCGCAAGATACGCAGTATTTT	CASSLGPAGGPQDTQYF
TRBV5-1	TRBD1	TRBJ1-6	few	TGCGCCAGCAGCTCCCCCGACAGGGGTTCACCCCTCCACTTT	CASSSPDRGSPLHF
TRBV11-2	TRBD1	TRBJ1-4	many	TGTGCCAGCAGCTTGCGCGGGACAGGGGAGGAAAAACTGTTTTTT	CASSLRGTGEEKLFF
TRBV12-3/TRBV12-4	TRBD2	TRBJ2-5	-	TGTGCCAGCAGCCTAGCGGGAGACCCCGAAGAGACCCAGTACTTC	CASSLAGDPEETQYF
TRBV28	-	TRBJ2-3	-	TGTGCCAGCAGTGTCCCGGGACGCCTCACAGATACGCAGTATTTT	CASSVPGRLTDTQYF
TRBV6-5	TRBD1	TRBJ2-1	few	TGTGCCAGCAGAGGGTATCAGGGGGCCGATGAGCAGTTCTTC	CASRGYQGADEQFF
TRBV20-1	TRBD1	TRBJ1-2	-	TGCAGTGCTAGAGACCGGACAGGCTCCTATGGCTACACCTTC	CSARDRTGSYGYTF
TRBV20-1	-	TRBJ2-2	few	TGCAGTGCTAGACCCCCAGGGGGGCACCCCGGGGAGCTGTTTTTT	CSARPPGGHPGELFF
TRBV4-3	-	TRBJ2-2	-	TGCGCCAGCAGCCAAGGGGCAGGGGCCACCGGGGAGCTGTTTTTT	CASSQGAGATGELFF
TRBV5-1	TRBD2	TRBJ2-1	many	TGCGCCAGCAGAGGGACTAGCGGGAGAGCTAACAATGAGCAGTTCTTC	CASRGTSGRANNEQFF
TRBV7-9	-	TRBJ2-1	few	TGTGCCAGCAGCTTCGTATCGCCAGGCTACAATGAGCAGTTCTTC	CASSFVSPGYNEQFF
TRBV12-3/TRBV12-4	TRBD1	TRBJ2-7	-	TGTGCCAGCAGTTTTGCGGGACAGGGCTACGAGCAGTACTTC	CASSFAGQGYEQYF
TRBV10-2	-	TRBJ2-3	many	TGCGCCAGCAGTGATCCGACCGCATCCACAGATACGCAGTATTTT	CASSDPTASTDTQYF
TRBV9	-	TRBJ2-3	-	TGTGCCAGCAGCCGCATTGCGGGTACAGATACGCAGTATTTT	CASSRIAGTDTQYF
TRBV2	TRBD1	TRBJ2-1	-	TGTGCCAGCATGGGACAGCCGACCACCAATGAGCAGTTCTTC	CASMGQPTTNEQFF
TRBV20-1	-	TRBJ2-7	few	TGCAGTGCTAGGATCCCGGATACCTACGAGCAGTACTTC	CSARIPDTYEQYF
TRBV12-3/TRBV12-4	-	TRBJ2-1	many	TGTGCCAGCAGTTTTACCGGGGGTGAGCAGTTCTTC	CASSFTGGEQFF
TRBV19	-	TRBJ2-1	few	TGTGCCAGTAGCGCCGCGGCTAGCTCCTACAATGAGCAGTTCTTC	CASSAAASSYNEQFF
TRBV7-9	-	TRBJ2-5	-	TGTGCCAGCAGCCCGCCGGGACGGGGAGAGACCCAGTACTTC	CASSPPGRGETQYF
TRBV4-3	-	TRBJ2-7	many	TGCGCCAGCAGCCAAGATCCAGGGGTTAGGGTGAGCGAGCAGTACTTC	CASSQDPGVRVSEQYF
TRBV4-2	TRBD1	TRBJ2-7	-	TGTGCCAGCAGCCAAGATTATACAGGGGACAACGAGCAGTACTTC	CASSQDYTGDNEQYF
TRBV3-1	-	TRBJ1-6	-	TGTGCCAGCAGCCCCCTGGGGGGTCCAGCCAGTACATCCCTCCACTTT	CASSPLGGPASTSLHF